These 2 T cell receptor beta chains came from one sample sequenced in a study of T cell changes during pregnancy in multiple sclerosis. Produced via immunoSEQ multiplex PCR; TCRdb's table is partial and in-frame only. Among tens of thousands of clones, around nine tenths were seen once, and the ten largest hold less than 0.45%. This specimen was CD4+ T cells from peripheral blood mononuclear cells, taken before pregnancy. The receptors were sampled from a female donor with multiple sclerosis, enrolled in a pregnancy study.

A few counts support this clone. V gene TRBV4-1 combines with J gene TRBJ2-7, with 10 positions matching TRBD1. CDR3 length equals 16 residues. The germline V gene has CDR1 MGHRA and CDR2 YSYEKL. The ends lost 3 bases at V and 7 bases at J; junction bases unmatched: 12. The CDR3 coding sequence is TGCGCCAGCAGCCAGGCGACCGGGACAGGGGCCAGTGAGCAGTACTTC. It is translated as CASSQATGTGASEQYF.

The chain employs TRBV18 and TRBJ1-2; maybe TRBD1 (5 bases). Between the trimmed V and J ends, which lost 2 bases and 2 bases, there was a span of 9 bases. The V gene's germline CDR1 is KGHSH and CDR2 LQKENI. This CDR3 contains 14 residues. In nucleotides, the CDR3 is TGTGCCAGCTCACCATCGCGGGGGAACTATGGCTACACCTTC. Residues: CASSPSRGNYGYTF.